One sample yielded the 19 T cell receptor beta chains listed below, sequenced in a study of TIL therapy for anti-PD-1-resistant metastatic lung cancer. Sequencing used immunoSEQ v3. Repertoires were generated with immunoSEQ multiplex PCR, while TCRdb's copy carries only in-frame clones and drops some. The sample includes about 100,000 clones, under 70% of them seen just once. Documented time point: pre-treatment sample, taken before nivolumab and TIL therapy. The tumor samples were excised metastases, mostly pleural nodules or supraclavicular lymph nodes. This sample comprised tumor tissue, obtained at baseline. These receptors came from a person aged 25 to 79 with non-small cell lung cancer.

The V and J genes are TRBV5-1 and TRBJ2-7, with D possibly being TRBD1 (6 bases). This CDR3 comprises 13 residues. Germline CDR1 and CDR2: SGHRS and YFSETQ. V lost 6 bases, J lost 5 bases, and 15 bases lay in between. In DNA, the CDR3 is TGCGCCAGCACAGGGGTGCTCGCTGACGAGCAGTACTTC. Its translation: CASTGVLADEQYF. The full variable domain, rest sourced from reference TRBV5-1 and TRBJ2-7, is KAGVTQTPRYLIKTRGQQVTLSCSPISGHRSVSWYQQTPGQGLQFLFEYFSETQRNKGNFPGRFSGRQFSNSRSEMNVSTLELGDSALYLCASTGVLADEQYFGPGTRLTVT.

The chain is built from TRBV30 and TRBJ2-5; 10 bases line up with TRBD1. The V and J ends lost 1 base and 7 bases, in that order; junction bases with no gene match: 3. Germline-derived CDR1 and CDR2 are GTSNPN and SVGIG (reference sequence). The length of the CDR3 is 13 residues. The CDR3 DNA reads as TGTGCCTGGAGTGGCGGGACAGGGGTGACCCAGTACTTC. This encodes CAWSGGTGVTQYF.

V is TRBV5-4 and J is TRBJ2-7, with D perhaps matching TRBD1 (6 bases). The CDR3 length is 15 residues. CDR1 and CDR2 from the germline V gene are SGHNT and YYREEE (reference sequence). V lost 0 bases and J 2 bases, leaving 12 bases between the germline ends. This chain's CDR3 is CASSLVGGFTYEQYF. CDR3 nucleotide sequence: TGTGCCAGCAGCTTGGTAGGGGGTTTTACCTACGAGCAGTACTTC.

The chain is built from TRBV29-1 and TRBJ2-7, with D tentatively TRBD1 (5 bases). The CDR3 length is 11 residues. V was trimmed by 7 bases and J by 4 bases, leaving 11 bases between them. The germline V gene encodes CDR1 SQVTM and CDR2 ANQGSEA. CDR3 nucleotides: TGCAGCGGCCTAGGGGTTTACGAGCAGTACTTC. This sequence encodes CSGLGVYEQYF.

This rearrangement joins TRBV6-5 to TRBJ1-2, with a possible D match to TRBD1 (5 bases). Per the germline V gene, CDR1 is MNHEY and CDR2 is SVGAGI. V shed 8 bases and J shed 8 bases, with 24 bases lying between them. The CDR3 runs 15 residues. As DNA, the CDR3 is TGTGCCAGCTCCCGAGGAGGGTCTGTCAGGGACGGCTACACCTTC. Translated, it gives CASSRGGSVRDGYTF.

The chain links TRBV27 to TRBJ2-2; D is perhaps TRBD2 (7 bases). CDR3 size: 15 residues. Trimming took 7 bases from V and 3 from J, leaving 15 bases between them. Germline CDR1 and CDR2: MNHEY and SMNVEV (reference sequence). CDR3 sequence reads: CASKRGGAYTGELFF. Written as DNA, the CDR3 is TGTGCCAGCAAAAGGGGGGGCGCGTACACCGGGGAGCTGTTTTTT.

The rearrangement uses TRBV27 and TRBJ2-7; D is undetermined. Germline lookup yields CDR1 MNHEY and CDR2 SMNVEV (reference sequence). Deletions cut 3 bases from V and 6 bases from J, with 18 bases between. The CDR3 consists of 15 residues. This CDR3 reads CASSFRAGVSLEQYF. CDR3 coding DNA: TGTGCCAGCAGTTTCCGGGCTGGCGTGAGCCTCGAGCAGTACTTC.

In its sample, this clone was seen once. The rearrangement joins TRBV5-4 to TRBJ2-2; TRBD1 aligns across 9 bases. This CDR3 spans 14 amino acids. Germline loops: CDR1 SGHNT, CDR2 YYREEE (reference sequence). The V gene end was trimmed by 3 bases and the J gene end by 6 bases; junction bases not matched to a gene: 3. The CDR3 here is CASSSGTGSGELFF. In DNA, the CDR3 is TGTGCCAGCAGCTCGGGGACAGGGTCCGGGGAGCTGTTTTTT.

The chain recombines TRBV5-1 with TRBJ2-5, with 10 bases fitting TRBD2. The CDR3 consists of 16 residues. V lost 0 bases and J lost 1; bases outside the gene matches: 3. Germline CDR1 is SGHRS and CDR2 is YFSETQ. CDR3 region: CASSLVASGGQETQYF. DNA of the CDR3: TGCGCCAGCAGCTTGGTGGCTAGCGGGGGCCAAGAGACCCAGTACTTC.

The V call is TRBV6-6, the J call TRBJ2-3, with D tentatively TRBD2 (6 bases). This CDR3 comprises 13 residues. Trimming removed 11 bases from V and 3 bases from J, with 15 bases in between. Germline CDR1 MNHNY, CDR2 SVGAGI (reference sequence). CDR3: CAASGGGTDTQYF. CDR3 sequence (DNA): TGTGCCGCGTCCGGTGGGGGGACAGATACGCAGTATTTT.

This chain joins TRBV19 and TRBJ1-6; 8 bases map to TRBD1. The germline CDR1 and CDR2 sequences are LNHDA and SQIVND (reference sequence). The CDR3 has 15 residues. Trimming at V came to 7 bases and at J to 7 bases, leaving 9 bases not matched to a gene. The CDR3 DNA is TGTGCCAGTACCCCGGCAGGGGGCCGAAATTCACCCCTCCACTTT. It yields the protein CASTPAGGRNSPLHF.

The chain's CDR3 is CASSLGQGSVYGYTF. The CDR3 DNA reads TGCGCCAGCAGCCTCGGACAGGGGAGCGTCTATGGCTACACCTTC. The rearrangement links TRBV5-1 to TRBJ1-2; 9 bases fit TRBD1. CDR3 length: 15 residues. Trimming at V came to 4 bases and at J to 4 bases, leaving 8 bases not matched to a gene. Germline values: CDR1 SGHRS, CDR2 YFSETQ.

This chain uses TRBV3-1 (or the pseudogene TRBV3-2) with TRBJ2-3; possible D gene TRBD1, 6 bases. The CDR3 loop spans 15 amino acids. V lost 2 bases and J lost 3, with 12 bases in between. CDR1 LGHDT and CDR2 YNNKEL come from the germline V gene (reference sequence). The DNA for the CDR3 is TGTGCCAGCAGCCAACGCGGACAGACTACAGATACGCAGTATTTT. It specifies CASSQRGQTTDTQYF.

The chain joins TRBV27 to TRBJ2-3; possibly TRBD2 for D (6 bases). The CDR3 is 14 amino acids. V was clipped by 2 bases and J by 0 bases, with 6 bases between them. In germline, CDR1 is MNHEY, CDR2 SMNVEV (reference sequence). CDR3 protein: CASSLLASTDTQYF. For the CDR3, the DNA is TGTGCCAGCAGTTTACTAGCGAGCACAGATACGCAGTATTTT.

This clone has a handful of counts. The chain is built from TRBV6-2 or TRBV6-3 and TRBJ2-7, with D maybe TRBD1 (6 bases). The ends were cut back, 6 bases at V and 1 base at J, with 13 bases in the middle. Germline lookup yields CDR1 MNHEY and CDR2 SVGEGT. The CDR3 runs 14 residues. CDR3: CASRPWTASYEQYF. The CDR3 nucleotides read TGTGCCAGCAGACCTTGGACAGCATCCTACGAGCAGTACTTC.

The chain couples TRBV2 to TRBJ2-5; TRBD2 agrees at 11 bases. V shed 4 bases and J 5 bases; nucleotides not matched to a gene: 9. This CDR3 has 16 residues. From germline, CDR1 is SNHLY and CDR2 FYNNEI. CDR3 in DNA: TGTGCCAGCAGTGGAGGTAGCGGGAGGGGGTTTGAGACCCAGTACTTC. It codes for CASSGGSGRGFETQYF. Full variable domain (outside the CDR3, taken from reference TRBV2 and TRBJ2-5): EPEVTQTPSHQVTQMGQEVILRCVPISNHLYFYWYRQILGQKVEFLVSFYNNEISEKSEIFDDQFSVERPDGSNFTLKIRSTKLEDSAMYFCASSGGSGRGFETQYFGPGTRLLVL.

The sample holds many counts of this clone. The chain carries TRBV4-2 and TRBJ2-7; D possibly corresponds to TRBD2 (6 bases). Germline V gene lookup returns CDR1 LGHNA and CDR2 YNFKEQ. V gave up 0 bases and J gave up 2 bases, with 11 bases separating them. The CDR3 has 15 amino acids. The CDR3 region is CASSQEAGRTYEQYF. The CDR3 region has the DNA TGTGCCAGCAGCCAAGAAGCGGGCCGCACCTACGAGCAGTACTTC.

This clone showed up just a few times. This rearrangement joins TRBV24-1 to TRBJ2-3; 7 nucleotides align to TRBD2. Per germline, CDR1 KGHDR and CDR2 SFDVKD. The CDR3 loop spans 16 amino acids. J was trimmed by 0 bases and V by 3 bases; bases with no gene match: 5. The CDR3 nucleotides read TGTGCCACCAGTGATGCCACTAGCGCGAGCACAGATACGCAGTATTTT. Residues: CATSDATSASTDTQYF.

This rearrangement joins TRBV9 to TRBJ1-6, with D hard to call. Germline CDR1 reads SGDLS; CDR2 reads YYNGEE. CDR3 length: 15 amino acids. The V and J ends lost 0 bases and 7 bases respectively, with 11 bases between them. The CDR3 nucleotides read TGTGCCAGCAGCGTAGGGGGATCGGGAAATTCACCCCTCCACTTT. Residues: CASSVGGSGNSPLHF.